One and the same sample provided the 30 T cell receptor beta chains below, sequenced in a study of T cell responses to AZD1222 COVID-19 vaccine. Assay used: immunoSEQ multiplex PCR; TCRdb lists only in-frame clones, some missing. In the table there are around 83,000 clones, approximately 91% of which are singletons. Source: peripheral blood, taken on day 0 of AZD1222 vaccination. These receptors were taken from an adult in good health.

The chain joins TRBV7-2 to TRBJ1-5, with unresolved D. The CDR3 contains 15 residues. Germline V gene data show CDR1 as SGHTA and CDR2 as FQGNSA. Trimming took 0 bases from V and 5 from J, leaving 11 bases between them. The CDR3, as DNA: TGTGCCAGCAGCTTAGCGGAGATAGCGTATCAGCCCCAGCATTTT. It is translated as CASSLAEIAYQPQHF. The complete variable domain, with remaining parts taken from reference TRBV7-2 and TRBJ1-5, reads GAGVSQSPSNKVTEKGKDVELRCDPISGHTALYWYRQSLGQGLEFLIYFQGNSAPDKSGLPSDRFSAERTGGSVSTLTIQRTQQEDSAVYLCASSLAEIAYQPQHFGDGTRLSIL.

The chain links TRBV19 to TRBJ1-5, with TRBD1 identical over 7 bases. V lost 3 bases and J lost 6; bases outside the gene matches: 5. There are 14 residues in the CDR3. CDR1 is LNHDA and CDR2 is SQIVND in the germline V gene (reference sequence). CDR3 amino acids: CASSITGAVQPQHF. The CDR3 DNA sequence: TGTGCCAGTAGTATCACAGGGGCGGTTCAGCCCCAGCATTTT.

This chain joins TRBV7-2 and TRBJ1-5; D unclear. Trimming removed 7 bases from V and 5 bases from J, with 12 bases in between. The CDR3 covers 13 residues. Germline V gives CDR1 SGHTA, CDR2 FQGNSA. CDR3 in amino acids: CASTPGRDQPQHF. CDR3 nucleotides: TGTGCCAGCACCCCGGGGAGAGATCAGCCCCAGCATTTT.

This clone was seen once. This rearrangement joins TRBV5-6 to TRBJ2-5; D is uncertain. The length of the CDR3 is 13 residues. The V end was cut by 4 bases, the J end by 5 bases, with 12 bases between. CDR1 is SGHDT, CDR2 YYEEEE, per germline. The CDR3 is CASSVSGVETQYF. Written as DNA, the CDR3 is TGTGCCAGCAGCGTGAGTGGGGTGGAGACCCAGTACTTC.

This sequence joins TRBV27 and TRBJ2-7; 8 positions match TRBD1. The CDR3 sequence is 15 residues long. The V segment lost 2 bases and the J segment 3 bases; nucleotides outside the gene matches: 6. CDR1 is MNHEY and CDR2 is SMNVEV in the germline V gene (reference sequence). CDR3 residues: CASSLRQGASYEQYF. CDR3 nucleotides: TGTGCCAGCAGTTTAAGGCAGGGGGCGAGCTACGAGCAGTACTTC.

The V call is TRBV11-2, the J call TRBJ1-1; D is unclear. CDR1 and CDR2 (germline): SGHAT, FQNNGV. The length of the CDR3 is 13 residues. Trimming cost V 5 bases and J 5 bases, with 12 bases left between them. CDR3 loop: CASSPLVGTEAFF. CDR3 coding DNA: TGTGCCAGCAGCCCGTTGGTTGGGACTGAAGCTTTCTTT.

This clone was counted once. Here the CDR3 reads CASLRGETQYF. The CDR3 nucleotides read TGTGCCAGCCTTCGGGGGGAGACCCAGTACTTC. J is TRBJ2-5 and V is TRBV6-5, with D maybe TRBD2 (6 bases). V was shortened by 8 bases and J by 5 bases, with 9 bases between the two germline ends. Germline CDR1 and CDR2: MNHEY and SVGAGI. The CDR3 extends over 11 amino acids.

The chain carries TRBV12-3 or TRBV12-4 and TRBJ1-1; D gene unclear. Trimming stripped 3 bases from V and 4 bases from J, with 9 bases between. The CDR3 runs 13 residues. CDR3 DNA: TGTGCCAGCAGTTTTAACCGGGGCACTGAAGCTTTCTTT. Translation: CASSFNRGTEAFF.

The chain combines TRBV28 with TRBJ1-6; 7 nucleotides match TRBD1. Germline CDR1 and CDR2: MDHEN and SYDVKM. The J segment lost 7 bases and the V segment lost 4 bases, leaving 7 bases of the junction unmatched. CDR3 length: 15 amino acids. The CDR3 loop is CASSSPGQPNSPLHF. CDR3 coding DNA: TGTGCCAGCAGTTCACCGGGACAGCCAAATTCACCCCTCCACTTT.

The J gene is TRBJ2-1, the V gene TRBV7-6; D is uncertain. Germline values: CDR1 SGHVS, CDR2 FNYEAQ. Trimming pared 0 bases from V and 0 bases from J, leaving 15 bases between. The CDR3 loop spans 18 amino acids. The DNA for the CDR3 is TGTGCCAGCAGCTTAGCGCTTCCGGGTGCCCCCTCCTACAATGAGCAGTTCTTC. The encoded protein is CASSLALPGAPSYNEQFF.

The V call is TRBV27, the J call TRBJ2-1; D gene unclear. This CDR3 contains 14 residues. Germline V lookup: CDR1 MNHEY, CDR2 SMNVEV (reference sequence). With 3 bases removed from V and 0 bases from J, the gap between germline ends came to 6 bases. The CDR3 sequence: CASSLGGSYNEQFF. The CDR3 nucleotides are TGTGCCAGCAGTTTGGGTGGCTCCTACAATGAGCAGTTCTTC.

The sample holds one count of this clone. V and J are TRBV28 and TRBJ2-2; weak D call: TRBD2 (5 bases). This CDR3 contains 17 residues. Germline CDR1 reads MDHEN; CDR2 reads SYDVKM. Trimming pared 7 bases from V and 6 bases from J, leaving 24 bases between. The CDR3 spells CASTFRFGLANAGELFF. The CDR3 region has the DNA TGTGCCAGCACCTTCCGGTTCGGGCTAGCTAACGCCGGGGAGCTGTTTTTT.

V is TRBV21-1 and J is TRBJ1-2; TRBD1, the D gene given by the table, was not confirmed from the DNA. TRBV21-1 is a pseudogene segment. This CDR3 is 11 amino acids long. This CDR3 reads CASRTGDGYTF. In DNA, the CDR3 is TGTGCCAGCAGGACAGGGGATGGCTACACCTTC.

A few counts support this clone. The chain joins TRBV18 to TRBJ1-4; no firm D call. V was trimmed by 2 bases and J by 6 bases, leaving 13 bases between them. The CDR3 spans 15 residues. The germline V gene has CDR1 KGHSH and CDR2 LQKENI. The CDR3 sequence is CASSPIGPEDEKLFF. CDR3 DNA: TGTGCCAGCTCACCAATCGGGCCGGAGGATGAAAAACTGTTTTTT.

The chain employs TRBV19 and TRBJ2-7; no reliable D call. The V gene lost 5 bases and the J gene lost 0 bases, with 14 bases spanning the gap. Germline CDR1 is LNHDA and CDR2 is SQIVND (reference sequence). The CDR3 contains 15 residues. CDR3 DNA: TGTGCCAGTAGTGGTCGGAGCGATAGCTCCTACGAGCAGTACTTC. This gives the protein CASSGRSDSSYEQYF.

The chain couples TRBV7-2 to TRBJ1-2, with D perhaps matching TRBD1 (6 bases). The CDR3 extends over 16 amino acids. Trimming left V 5 bases short and J 4 bases short, with 20 bases between. Germline CDR1 and CDR2: SGHTA and FQGNSA. The CDR3 loop reads CASSPGGGLGGYGYTF. As DNA, the CDR3 is TGTGCCAGCAGCCCCGGGGGGGGGCTGGGTGGCTATGGCTACACCTTC.

The rearrangement uses TRBV7-2 and TRBJ1-4; 8 bases map to TRBD1. V was clipped by 1 base and J by 6 bases; unmatched bases: 4. CDR1 SGHTA and CDR2 FQGNSA come from the germline V gene. The CDR3 spans 15 residues. CDR3 coding DNA: TGTGCCAGCAGCTTAGTGGCAGGGGGCGATGAAAAACTGTTTTTT. It codes for CASSLVAGGDEKLFF.

The chain recombines TRBV5-6 with TRBJ1-6; TRBD1 aligns across 9 bases. The CDR3 has 14 amino acids. CDR1 is SGHDT and CDR2 is YYEEEE in the germline V gene. V dropped 4 bases and J dropped 8; count of bases not matched to a gene: 4. CDR3 sequence: CASSPDRGDSPLHF. The CDR3 region has the DNA TGTGCCAGCAGCCCTGACAGGGGGGATTCACCCCTCCACTTT.

The chain links TRBV5-4 to TRBJ2-3; D is possibly TRBD2 (5 bases). The CDR3 sequence is 14 residues long. V lost 1 base and J 1 base, leaving 7 bases between the germline ends. The V gene's germline CDR1 is SGHNT and CDR2 YYREEE (reference sequence). CDR3 region: CASSLRRGTDTQYF. The CDR3 DNA reads TGTGCCAGCAGCTTGAGGCGGGGCACAGATACGCAGTATTTT.

This chain connects TRBV5-1 to TRBJ2-3; a weak D match, TRBD1 (6 bases). V was shortened by 2 bases and J by 3 bases, with 19 bases between the two germline ends. Per the germline V gene, CDR1 is SGHRS and CDR2 is YFSETQ. The CDR3 has 17 amino acids. The CDR3 reads CASSLGGMGTLTDTQYF. CDR3 DNA: TGCGCCAGCAGCTTAGGGGGAATGGGCACCCTGACAGATACGCAGTATTTT.

The chain employs TRBV10-2 and TRBJ1-1, with TRBD1 matching over 9 bases. Trimming cost V 3 bases and J 7 bases; bases outside gene matches: 9. Germline V CDR1 and CDR2: WSHSY, SAAADI. The CDR3 covers 15 residues. CDR3 in amino acids: CASSDMGQGGGEAFF. For the CDR3, the DNA is TGCGCCAGCAGTGATATGGGACAGGGTGGCGGTGAAGCTTTCTTT.

This clone was picked up a small number of times. This chain joins TRBV7-8 and TRBJ1-5; D gene unclear. V was trimmed by 5 bases and J by 1 base, leaving 15 bases between them. Germline lookup yields CDR1 SGHVS and CDR2 FQNEAQ. This CDR3 is built from 16 residues. CDR3 bases: TGTGCCAGCAGCATTAATAGGGAGAAGAGCAATCAGCCCCAGCATTTT. This gives the protein CASSINREKSNQPQHF.

The chain is built from TRBV4-2 and TRBJ2-5; 9 positions agree with TRBD1. In germline, CDR1 is LGHNA, CDR2 YNFKEQ. Germline trimming cut 3 bases from V and 6 bases from J; bases unmatched to any gene: 5. CDR3 length: 14 residues. The CDR3 bases are TGTGCCAGCAGCCAGGACAGGGGAGGGCAGACCCAGTACTTC. This translates into CASSQDRGGQTQYF.

The V and J genes are TRBV15 and TRBJ1-2; D is uncertain. Trimming took off 2 bases at V and 2 bases at J, with 18 bases between the two ends. This CDR3 is 17 amino acids long. Germline CDR1 reads LNHNV; CDR2 reads YYDKDF (reference sequence). As DNA, the CDR3 is TGTGCCACCAGCAGAAAACGCCCGGGGAAGCTGAACTATGGCTACACCTTC. It specifies CATSRKRPGKLNYGYTF. Full variable domain (outside the CDR3, taken from reference TRBV15 and TRBJ1-2): DAMVIQNPRYQVTQFGKPVTLSCSQTLNHNVMYWYQQKSSQAPKLLFHYYDKDFNNEADTPDNFQSRRPNTSFCFLDIRSPGLGDTAMYLCATSRKRPGKLNYGYTFGSGTRLTVV.

The CDR3 region has the DNA TGTGCCAGCAGTTTTAGGGGGGCCGCGAACACTGAAGCTTTCTTT. This sequence encodes CASSFRGAANTEAFF. This sequence joins TRBV28 and TRBJ1-1; maybe TRBD1 (6 bases). This CDR3 contains 15 residues. Germline loops: CDR1 MDHEN, CDR2 SYDVKM. V lost 3 bases and J lost 1, with 12 bases in between.

The chain links TRBV13 to TRBJ2-3; 11 bases map to TRBD2. The trim removed 1 base at V and 2 bases at J, leaving 5 bases unmatched. The CDR3 has 17 residues. Germline CDR1 PRHDT, CDR2 FYEKMQ (reference sequence). The CDR3 coding sequence is TGTGCCAGCAGCTTAGAAATAGCGGGGGGGACCACAGATACGCAGTATTTT. It codes for CASSLEIAGGTTDTQYF. Full variable domain (missing parts from reference TRBV13 and TRBJ2-3): AAGVIQSPRHLIKEKRETATLKCYPIPRHDTVYWYQQGPGQDPQFLISFYEKMQSDKGSIPDRFSAQQFSDYHSELNMSSLELGDSALYFCASSLEIAGGTTDTQYFGPGTRLTVL.

The chain joins TRBV18 to TRBJ2-7; 8 nucleotides agree with TRBD2. From germline, CDR1 is KGHSH and CDR2 LQKENI. The CDR3 is made up of 15 amino acids. V lost 0 bases, J lost 7 bases, and 8 bases stayed unmatched. The CDR3 DNA is TGTGCCAGCTCACCACCAACGGGGGGGCCTCGGGAGCAGTACTTC. Residues: CASSPPTGGPREQYF.

The chain has TRBV28 and TRBJ2-5; D not resolved. V was clipped by 6 bases and J by 2 bases, with 10 bases between them. The CDR3 is made up of 13 amino acids. Germline V lookup: CDR1 MDHEN, CDR2 SYDVKM. CDR3 protein: CASSSSWQETQYF. CDR3 DNA sequence: TGTGCCAGCAGCTCTTCCTGGCAAGAGACCCAGTACTTC.

The chain is built from TRBV7-3 and TRBJ2-3; D could derive from TRBD1 or TRBD2 (5 bases each). V shed 4 bases and J shed 8 bases, with 13 bases lying between them. In germline, CDR1 is SGHTA, CDR2 FQGTGA. The CDR3 covers 13 residues. CDR3 in amino acids: CASSSLTGGTQYF. The CDR3 DNA reads TGTGCCAGCAGCTCCCTAACAGGAGGTACGCAGTATTTT.

The chain employs TRBV7-9 and TRBJ1-5; the D is unclear. There are 12 residues in the CDR3. The V gene's germline CDR1 is SEHNR and CDR2 FQNEAQ (reference sequence). V was cut by 5 bases and J by 7 bases, with 9 bases left in between. The CDR3 DNA is TGTGCCAGCAGCGTCTTGCTCCAGCCCCAGCATTTT. It encodes CASSVLLQPQHF.